This entry lists 11 T cell receptor beta chains sequenced from one sample in a study of blood T cell repertoires in COVID-19. Data came from immunoSEQ multiplex PCR; TCRdb stores just in-frame clones and leaves some out. The sample includes 350,000 or so clones, around 83% of them seen just once. The material sequenced was peripheral blood. These receptors all come from a man between 25 and 39 years old with active or convalescent COVID-19.

The chain combines TRBV6-4 with TRBJ1-1; D call uncertain. The CDR3 runs 13 residues. Germline-derived CDR1 and CDR2 are MRHNA and SNTAGT. Trimming took 6 bases from V and 1 from J, leaving 9 bases between them. The CDR3 DNA follows: TGTGCCAGCAGCCGGGGATCGAACACTGAAGCTTTCTTT. It codes for CASSRGSNTEAFF.

CDR3 protein: CASSPDRGGGYTF. DNA for the CDR3: TGTGCCAGCAGCCCCGACAGGGGCGGGGGCTACACCTTC. The chain combines TRBV7-9 with TRBJ1-2, with 8 bases that match TRBD1. CDR1 is SEHNR and CDR2 is FQNEAQ in the germline V gene (reference sequence). CDR3 length: 13 amino acids. V lost 5 bases to trimming and J lost 8 bases; unmatched junction nucleotides: 7. The whole variable domain, remainder taken from reference TRBV7-9 and TRBJ1-2, is DTGVSQNPRHKITKRGQNVTFRCDPISEHNRLYWYRQTLGQGPEFLTYFQNEAQLEKSRLLSDRFSAERPKGSFSTLEIQRTEQGDSAMYLCASSPDRGGGYTFGSGTRLTVV.

The rearrangement uses TRBV6-5 and TRBJ2-3; D is possibly TRBD2 (6 bases). This CDR3 region has 15 residues. Per the germline V gene, CDR1 is MNHEY and CDR2 is SVGAGI. V dropped 2 bases and J dropped 3 bases, with 12 bases sitting between them. The CDR3 DNA is TGTGCCAGCAGTTACGGCGGGATTACGACAGATACGCAGTATTTT. This gives the protein CASSYGGITTDTQYF.

The chain employs TRBV4-1 and TRBJ1-4; 7 positions agree with TRBD1. The V gene end was trimmed by 3 bases and the J gene end by 4 bases; junction bases not matched to a gene: 5. CDR1 MGHRA and CDR2 YSYEKL come from the germline V gene. The CDR3 contains 15 residues. For the CDR3, the DNA is TGCGCCAGCAGCCACCCGGACAGGATTAATGAAAAACTGTTTTTT. This codes for CASSHPDRINEKLFF.

J is TRBJ2-1 and V is TRBV5-1; maybe TRBD1 (5 bases). This CDR3 spans 15 amino acids. V shed 0 bases and J shed 2 bases, with 9 bases lying between them. The V gene's germline CDR1 is SGHRS and CDR2 YFSETQ. CDR3 nucleotide sequence: TGCGCCAGCAGCTTGGCAGGGAACACCTACAATGAGCAGTTCTTC. It codes for CASSLAGNTYNEQFF.

The V call is TRBV19, the J call TRBJ2-2; TRBD1 might be the D (5 bases). In germline, CDR1 is LNHDA, CDR2 SQIVND (reference sequence). The CDR3 sequence is 16 residues long. Between the trimmed V and J ends, which lost 1 base and 2 bases, there was a span of 11 bases. CDR3 in amino acids: CASSIVWGPNTGELFF. The CDR3 DNA sequence: TGTGCCAGTAGTATAGTGTGGGGCCCTAACACCGGGGAGCTGTTTTTT.

This sequence joins TRBV5-1 and TRBJ2-3; possible D gene TRBD1, 6 bases. The V gene lost 3 bases and the J gene lost 3 bases, with 11 bases spanning the gap. Germline V CDR1 and CDR2: SGHRS, YFSETQ. The CDR3 runs to 14 residues. The DNA of the CDR3 is TGCGCCAGCAGCTCGGAGAGGGGGACAGATACGCAGTATTTT. This encodes CASSSERGTDTQYF.

CDR3 in DNA: TGTGCCAGCAGTAAGGACAGGGCTAACTATGGCTACACCTTC. Translation: CASSKDRANYGYTF. The chain carries TRBV2 and TRBJ1-2; 8 nucleotides match TRBD1. Per germline, CDR1 SNHLY and CDR2 FYNNEI. J lost 0 bases, V lost 5 bases, and 2 bases had no gene match. The CDR3 loop spans 14 amino acids.

The rearrangement uses TRBV5-1 and TRBJ2-2, with D perhaps matching TRBD1 (6 bases). The CDR3 consists of 16 residues. The germline gives CDR1 SGHRS, CDR2 YFSETQ. The germline V and J ends were trimmed by 6 bases and 3 bases, with 18 bases remaining between them. The CDR3: CASNPTGTLYTGELFF. The DNA for the CDR3 is TGCGCCAGCAACCCGACCGGGACACTCTACACCGGGGAGCTGTTTTTT.

The V gene is TRBV6-5, the J gene TRBJ1-2, with 8 bases that match TRBD1. The CDR3 extends over 15 amino acids. V lost 6 bases and J lost 3; bases outside the gene matches: 9. Germline-derived CDR1 and CDR2 are MNHEY and SVGAGI. In nucleotides, the CDR3 is TGTGCCAGCAGAAACAGCAGGGGGCTTGACTATGGCTACACCTTC. This sequence encodes CASRNSRGLDYGYTF.

This chain links TRBV4-1 with TRBJ1-4; 7 bases line up with TRBD1. CDR1 and CDR2 (germline): MGHRA, YSYEKL. V shed 3 bases and J 4 bases; nucleotides not matched to a gene: 8. The CDR3 sequence is 16 residues long. CDR3 DNA sequence: TGCGCCAGCAGCCAGCTCAAGGGACAGATTAATGAAAAACTGTTTTTT. This encodes CASSQLKGQINEKLFF.